These 9 T cell receptor beta chains originate from one sample sequenced in a study of CD8 T cells in Susac syndrome. An amount of RNA that ranged from roughly 0.45 to 1 ug was reverse transcribed with random hexamers. TCRdb analysed the immunoSEQ multiplex PCR reads with MiXCR anew, one entry per CDR3 protein. The repertoire holds around 200,000 distinct CDR3 sequences, with under 97% as singletons. Material for sequencing was CD4+ T cells from PBMCs. Receptor source: a human donor with Susac syndrome.

The chain couples TRBV2 to TRBJ2-7; 8 bases map to TRBD1. With 5 bases clipped from V and 1 base from J, the junction kept 13 bases outside the gene matches. In germline, CDR1 is SNHLY, CDR2 FYNNEI. The CDR3 sequence is 17 residues long. The CDR3 is CASSLGLGTGPSYEQYF. CDR3 sequence (DNA): TGTGCCAGCAGTTTAGGCCTAGGGACAGGCCCATCCTACGAGCAGTACTTC.

This clonotype was counted a single time. The chain employs TRBV30 and TRBJ2-7; D assignment may be TRBD1 or TRBD2 (5 bases each). The length of the CDR3 is 12 residues. The V gene lost 6 bases and the J gene lost 2 bases, with 11 bases spanning the gap. CDR1 is GTSNPN, CDR2 SVGIG, per germline (reference sequence). CDR3 sequence (DNA): TGTGCCTGTCAACGGGACGCCTACGAGCAGTACTTC. Translation gives CACQRDAYEQYF.

In regard to this clonotype: A read error may account for a junction end that differs from germline. The chain's CDR3 is CSARDVSDNEQFF. CDR3 DNA sequence: TGCAGTGCGAGAGACGTTTCGGACAATGAGCAGTTCTTC. V is TRBV20-1 and J is TRBJ2-1; unclear D gene. This CDR3 is built from 13 residues. The germline V gene encodes CDR1 DFQATT and CDR2 SNEGSKA (reference sequence).

This chain uses TRBV12-3 or TRBV12-4 with TRBJ1-5; 7 nucleotides match TRBD1. The CDR3 spans 16 residues. The J segment lost 2 bases and the V segment lost 6 bases, leaving 10 bases of the junction unmatched. In nucleotides, the CDR3 is TGTGCCAGCAGCCGGGCTGAGGGGGCAGGCAATCAGCCCCAGCATTTT. Amino acids: CASSRAEGAGNQPQHF.

This chain links TRBV10-3 with TRBJ2-7; 8 bases agree with TRBD1. Germline values: CDR1 ENHRY, CDR2 SYGVKD. Trimming cost V 6 bases and J 3 bases; bases outside gene matches: 7. The length of the CDR3 is 14 residues. The DNA for the CDR3 is TGTGCCATCAGGGATGACAGGGGACACTACGAGCAGTACTTC. Translating it yields CAIRDDRGHYEQYF.

This clonotype was seen more than once but under ten times. The rearrangement links TRBV6-2 or TRBV6-3 to TRBJ2-7; D call uncertain. The CDR3 is 11 residues long. Germline CDR1 reads MNHEY; CDR2 reads SVGEGT. Trimming took off 5 bases at V and 3 bases at J, with 5 bases between the two ends. The DNA for the CDR3 is TGTGCCAGCAGTCAGAACTACGAGCAGTACTTC. Protein sequence: CASSQNYEQYF.

The chain couples TRBV5-1 to TRBJ2-7; D is undetermined. The CDR3 consists of 13 residues. Trimming took 0 bases from V and 2 from J, leaving 6 bases between them. Germline V gene sequence: CDR1 SGHRS, CDR2 YFSETQ. The CDR3 sequence is CASSLDQPYEQYF. Here the CDR3 DNA reads TGCGCCAGCAGCTTGGATCAGCCCTACGAGCAGTACTTC.

This clonotype was recorded once. The chain combines TRBV30 with TRBJ2-5; 8 nucleotides agree with TRBD2. The CDR3 runs to 13 residues. Trimming cost V 4 bases and J 5 bases; bases outside gene matches: 6. Germline assignment: CDR1 GTSNPN and CDR2 SVGIG (reference sequence). The CDR3 sequence is CAWIGGAGETQYF. CDR3 nucleotides: TGTGCCTGGATCGGGGGGGCAGGGGAGACCCAGTACTTC.

V is TRBV29-1 and J is TRBJ1-2; D is possibly TRBD1 (5 bases). The V gene lost 3 bases and the J gene lost 7 bases, with 15 bases spanning the gap. The germline V gene encodes CDR1 SQVTM and CDR2 ANQGSEA. The CDR3 is 13 amino acids. CDR3 bases: TGCAGCGTTGAGGTGCAGGGCGTAGGTGGCTACACCTTC. It specifies CSVEVQGVGGYTF.